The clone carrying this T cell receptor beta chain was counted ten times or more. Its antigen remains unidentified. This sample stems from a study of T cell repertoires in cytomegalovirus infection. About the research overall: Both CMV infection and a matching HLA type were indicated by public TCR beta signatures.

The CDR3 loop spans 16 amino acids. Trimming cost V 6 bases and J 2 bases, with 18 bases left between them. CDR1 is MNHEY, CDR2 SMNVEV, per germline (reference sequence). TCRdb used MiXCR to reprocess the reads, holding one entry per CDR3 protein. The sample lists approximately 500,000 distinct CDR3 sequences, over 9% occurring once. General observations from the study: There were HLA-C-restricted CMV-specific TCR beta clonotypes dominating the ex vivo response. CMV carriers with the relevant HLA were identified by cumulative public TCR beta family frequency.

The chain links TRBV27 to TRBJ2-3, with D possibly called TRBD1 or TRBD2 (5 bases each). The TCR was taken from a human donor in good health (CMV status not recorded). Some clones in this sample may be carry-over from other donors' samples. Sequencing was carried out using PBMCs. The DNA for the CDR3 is TGTGCCAGCAGACCACGGGGCGACCCCTCCACAGATACGCAGTATTTT. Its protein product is CASRPRGDPSTDTQYF.